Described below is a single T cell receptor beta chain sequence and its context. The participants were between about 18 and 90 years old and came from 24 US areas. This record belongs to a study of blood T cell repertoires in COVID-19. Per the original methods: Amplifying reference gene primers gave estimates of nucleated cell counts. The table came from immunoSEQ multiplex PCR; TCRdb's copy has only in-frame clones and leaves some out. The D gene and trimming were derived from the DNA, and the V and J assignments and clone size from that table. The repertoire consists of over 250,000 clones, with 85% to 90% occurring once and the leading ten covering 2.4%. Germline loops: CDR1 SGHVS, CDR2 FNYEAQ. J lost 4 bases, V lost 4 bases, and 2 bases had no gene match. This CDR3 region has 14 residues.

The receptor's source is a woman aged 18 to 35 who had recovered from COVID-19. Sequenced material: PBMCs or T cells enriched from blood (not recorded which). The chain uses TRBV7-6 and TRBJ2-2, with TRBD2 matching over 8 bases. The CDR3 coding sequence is TGTGCCAGCAGCTCCGGGGGGGCCACCGGGGAGCTGTTTTTT. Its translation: CASSSGGATGELFF.